This T cell receptor beta chain was recorded in a study of PD-L1 blockade in urothelial cancer (dated by TCRdb to 2016 to 2017). Turning to the overall study: Every patient began therapy around 2014 and was given atezolizumab 1,200 mg intravenously every 3 weeks. Patients had an ECOG performance status of 0 or 1 and had received between 0 and 3 prior chemotherapy regimens. Whole exome sequencing and RNA sequencing of pretreatment tumors were performed alongside TCR sequencing in the same patients. Pretreatment blood TCR-seq was available for around 29 patients, at least one posttreatment blood collection was obtained for about 24 patients, and tumor TCR-seq was available for about 24 patients. A median of roughly 140,000 T cells and 80,000 to 100,000 unique TCRs was obtained from blood samples, and a median clonality of about 0.08 was observed. Durable clinical benefit was achieved by nine patients but not by the remaining 20. About nine tenths of the roughly 29 patients were identified as males with urothelial cancer of bladder origin, and a prior smoking history was reported by 18 of 29 patients. The study was an exploratory multi-omic analysis of somatic, immune and clinical correlates of response to PD-L1 blockade with atezolizumab in urothelial cancer. TCR sequencing covered pretreatment tumor samples and matched, serially collected peripheral blood taken before and after atezolizumab treatment. Blood samples were analyzed at two time points: 3 weeks after treatment start (second dose) and 6 weeks after treatment start. Durable clinical benefit was defined as a progression-free survival longer than 6 months, and TCR features were additionally tested against progression-free survival and overall survival.

Turning to this clone: Its antigen specificity is not known. Base-call qualities are not available, and no considerably larger clone is one nucleotide away.

The sample's time point label, decoded: pretreatment peripheral blood. The cohort included roughly 30 patients with locally advanced or metastatic urothelial carcinoma who were treated at Memorial Sloan Kettering on a trial protocol. Peripheral blood mononuclear cells were collected from each patient pretreatment and during treatment, giving between 1 and 8 total time points per patient. The Qiagen DNeasy Blood extraction kit was used to purify genomic DNA from total PBMCs and from tumor samples. Collected pretreatment and during treatment, PBMCs were isolated and stored as previously described. General study outcomes and caveats: Improved progression-free and overall survival was associated with having pretreatment peripheral blood TCR clonality below the median. Among patients with durable benefit, tumor-associated TCR clones showed greater expansion in peripheral blood 3 weeks after treatment started (n ≈ 24, p = 0.022). Because of the small sample size (n ≈ 30) and the many exploratory analyses performed, the results are intended to be regarded as hypothesis-generating.

There are 14 amino acids in the CDR3, from cysteine to phenylalanine inclusive. The CDR3 DNA has 42 bases and is translated from base 1. Here V drops 6 bases and J drops 6 bases, and the junction holds 3 bases not matched to any gene. The germline V gene supplies CDR1 MNHEY and CDR2 SVGAGI. Synthetic TCR analog templates were spiked into each PCR to estimate absolute template abundance from read counts. The immunoSEQ assay was used to amplify TCRbeta CDR3 regions from genomic DNA with bias-controlled V and J gene primers. Rearranged TCRbeta segments were sequenced at approximately 20X coverage. The paper's processing steps were these. Sequencing errors were corrected by clustering, and CDR3s were annotated against IMGT so that V, D and J genes could be assigned. Downstream analyses used only productive TCRbeta rearrangements, leaving out any out-of-frame or stop-codon sequences. Clonality was computed as one minus Shannon entropy normalized by the log of the number of unique productive sequences. Clones differing between time points or between blood and tumor were identified using Fisher's exact test with Benjamini-Hochberg correction, with an adjusted p below 0.01 applied as the threshold. TCRdb took over this immuneACCESS table, retaining in-frame rearrangements with V and J assigned. Such tables are incomplete; in checked studies, under half of the missing clones stem from an unresolved V gene, and the remainder is unexplained. That table is the source of V, J and clone size, and D and trimming were worked out from the DNA. The sample contains tens of thousands of clones, approximately 81% of them found a single time. The ten biggest clones cover around 15% of the sample.

The V gene is TRBV6-5 and the J gene is TRBJ1-5; 12 bases in between match TRBD1. The TCR originated in a man aged 55 to 69 with urothelial cancer. The starting material was PBMCs, obtained around atezolizumab (anti-PD-L1) treatment. CDR3 loop: CASRPGQGAQPQHF. Read as DNA, the sequence is TGTGCCAGCAGGCCGGGACAGGGGGCTCAGCCCCAGCATTTT.